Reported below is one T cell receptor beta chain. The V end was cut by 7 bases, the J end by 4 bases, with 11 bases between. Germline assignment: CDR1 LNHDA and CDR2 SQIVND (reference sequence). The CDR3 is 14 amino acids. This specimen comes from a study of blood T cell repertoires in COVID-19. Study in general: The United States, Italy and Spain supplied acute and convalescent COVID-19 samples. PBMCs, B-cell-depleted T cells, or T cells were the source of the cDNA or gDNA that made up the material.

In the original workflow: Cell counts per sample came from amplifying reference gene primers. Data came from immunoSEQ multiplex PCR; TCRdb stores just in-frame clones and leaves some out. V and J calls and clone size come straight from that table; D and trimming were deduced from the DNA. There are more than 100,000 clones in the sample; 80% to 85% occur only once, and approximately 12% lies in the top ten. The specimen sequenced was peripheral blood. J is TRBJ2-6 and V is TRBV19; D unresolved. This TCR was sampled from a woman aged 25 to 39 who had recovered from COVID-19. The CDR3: CASKSGPGANVLTF. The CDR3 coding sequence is TGTGCCAGTAAATCAGGTCCCGGGGCCAACGTCCTGACTTTC.